A selection of T cell receptor beta chains follows, all from one sample in a study of blood T cell repertoires in COVID-19. Here immunoSEQ multiplex PCR was the method, and the copy in TCRdb shows in-frame clones only, minus some. Of 150,000 or so clones in the sample, roughly 79% are singletons; the top ten hold 20% to 25%. Sequencing input: peripheral blood. All receptors come from a woman of 80 years or more with acute or convalescent COVID-19. Each CDR3 is given with its conserved first and last residue. The D gene is left open where the match is weak. Clone size is given for some rows only: seen once, a few or many times, or a class if the clone is expanded.

d_call clone_size j_call v_call cdr3_aa cdr3_nt
TRBD1 NA TRBJ2-5 TRBV5-4 CASSSSRDRDRATQYF TGTGCCAGCAGCTCGAGTAGGGACCGGGACAGGGCGACCCAGTACTTC
TRBD2 NA TRBJ2-2 TRBV9 CASSPQDSGRTGTGELFF TGTGCCAGCAGCCCCCAGGATAGCGGGAGAACTGGCACCGGGGAGCTGTTTTTT
NA NA TRBJ2-7 TRBV7-8 CASTHRRGVGNEQYF TGTGCCAGCACCCATAGACGGGGAGTGGGGAACGAGCAGTACTTC
NA NA TRBJ2-1 TRBV30 CAWTQGTYNEQFF TGTGCCTGGACACAGGGAACCTACAATGAGCAGTTCTTC
NA NA TRBJ1-1 TRBV7-8 CASSSRGRGSNTEAFF TGTGCCAGCAGCTCCCGGGGGCGGGGGTCGAACACTGAAGCTTTCTTT
TRBD1 NA TRBJ1-5 TRBV6-7 CASIGQVGGHQPQHF TGTGCCAGCATCGGACAGGTCGGGGGCCATCAGCCCCAGCATTTT
NA NA TRBJ2-3 TRBV5-1 CASSLGAGNTDTQYF TGCGCCAGCAGCTTGGGGGCGGGGAACACAGATACGCAGTATTTT
NA NA TRBJ2-2 TRBV7-2 CASSPFIAVGGELFF TGTGCCAGCAGCCCGTTCATAGCGGTTGGCGGGGAGCTGTTTTTT
TRBD2 NA TRBJ2-5 TRBV7-2 CASSLGASGRRGETQYF TGTGCCAGCAGCTTAGGCGCTAGCGGCCGGAGGGGCGAGACCCAGTACTTC
NA NA TRBJ1-2 TRBV2 CASSETRTAYGYTF TGTGCCAGCAGTGAAACCCGGACAGCCTATGGCTACACCTTC
TRBD1 NA TRBJ2-5 TRBV15 CATSRAGTGWETQYF TGTGCCACCAGCAGAGCCGGGACAGGGTGGGAGACCCAGTACTTC
NA NA TRBJ1-1 TRBV7-9 CASSLRDTEAFF TGTGCCAGCAGCTTGAGGGACACTGAAGCTTTCTTT
NA once TRBJ1-5 TRBV2 CASRDTLRPQHF TGTGCCAGCAGGGACACCCTAAGGCCCCAGCATTTT
NA NA TRBJ2-7 TRBV5-6 CASSLAEGLGQYF TGTGCCAGCAGCTTGGCCGAGGGTCTGGGGCAGTACTTC
NA NA TRBJ1-5 TRBV18 CASSPSRTVEGNQPQHF TGTGCCAGCTCCCCTTCCCGGACAGTGGAGGGCAATCAGCCCCAGCATTTT
NA NA TRBJ1-2 TRBV5-4 CASSGGRRGANYGYTF TGTGCCAGCAGCGGTGGCCGCCGGGGGGCCAACTATGGCTACACCTTC
NA NA TRBJ1-4 TRBV19 CASSQREKQNEKLFF TGTGCCAGTAGTCAACGGGAGAAACAAAATGAAAAACTGTTTTTT
TRBD2 once TRBJ2-7 TRBV6-2/TRBV6-3 CASSYPPLAGVSDEQYF TGTGCCAGCAGTTACCCCCCTTTAGCGGGAGTGAGCGACGAGCAGTACTTC
TRBD1 NA TRBJ1-1 TRBV11-2 CASSLDQAKGQGTEAFF TGTGCCAGCAGCTTAGATCAAGCCAAGGGACAGGGGACTGAAGCTTTCTTT
NA NA TRBJ2-7 TRBV6-6 CASSSSDMYEQYF TGTGCCAGCAGTTCCTCCGACATGTACGAGCAGTACTTC
NA once TRBJ2-1 TRBV5-6 CASSSGQSSYNEQFF TGTGCCAGCAGCAGCGGGCAGAGTTCCTACAATGAGCAGTTCTTC
NA NA TRBJ2-1 TRBV20-1 CSARWGIEQFF TGCAGTGCTAGGTGGGGCATTGAGCAGTTCTTC
TRBD2 NA TRBJ2-3 TRBV2 CASSGRPGGSEDTQYF TGTGCCAGCAGTGGCCGGCCGGGAGGGTCAGAGGATACGCAGTATTTT
NA NA TRBJ1-3 TRBV30 CAWRNPQGFGNTIYF TGTGCCTGGAGAAACCCGCAGGGCTTTGGAAACACCATATATTTT
NA NA TRBJ2-1 TRBV19 CASSTKQGIEQFF TGTGCCAGTAGTACGAAGCAGGGGATTGAGCAGTTCTTC
NA NA TRBJ1-2 TRBV5-5 CASSLGGLTGYTF TGTGCCAGCAGCTTGGGGGGGCTAACTGGCTACACCTTC
NA NA TRBJ1-5 TRBV6-5 CASRKREGQPQHF TGTGCCAGCAGAAAAAGGGAGGGTCAGCCCCAGCATTTT
NA NA TRBJ1-2 TRBV12-3/TRBV12-4 CASSRGRGSGYTF TGTGCCAGCAGCCGCGGGAGGGGTAGCGGCTACACCTTC
NA NA TRBJ2-7 TRBV19 CASSPIQGYEQYF TGTGCCAGTAGTCCCATACAGGGTTACGAGCAGTACTTC
NA NA TRBJ2-7 TRBV7-6 CARDDDGGVSYEQYF TGTGCCAGGGATGACGACGGGGGAGTCTCCTACGAGCAGTACTTC
NA once TRBJ2-1 TRBV10-2 CASSDLGVYNEQFF TGCGCCAGCAGTGATCTAGGAGTCTACAATGAGCAGTTCTTC
TRBD1 NA TRBJ1-6 TRBV9 CASSGGTGGEGWAPLHF TGTGCCAGCAGCGGCGGGACAGGGGGCGAAGGTTGGGCACCCCTCCACTTT
NA NA TRBJ2-7 TRBV27 CASSLSADYEQYF TGTGCCAGCAGTTTATCTGCGGACTACGAGCAGTACTTC
NA once TRBJ1-2 TRBV30 CAWTYRNYGYTF TGTGCCTGGACGTACAGGAACTATGGCTACACCTTC
TRBD1 NA TRBJ2-3 TRBV2 CASSRTGRMDTQYF TGTGCCAGCAGCCGGACAGGACGGATGGATACGCAGTATTTT